This entry lists 10 T cell receptor beta chains sequenced from one sample in a study of human T cells and chemical hapten exposure. TCRdb reprocessed the RACE reads with MiXCR, giving one entry per CDR3 protein. The sample yields about 77,000 distinct CDR3 sequences, around 9.3% seen once. Sample time point: healthy volunteer bleed at 6 weeks. Whole blood that had not been fractionated was the source of extracted total RNA. Sample: whole blood. Receptors were obtained from a female donor in good health. Some clones in this sample may be carry-over from other donors' samples.

Many counts were recorded for this clonotype. CDR3 DNA sequence: TGTGCCAGCAGCTTAGGAGGGGAGAGCGATACGCAGTATTTT. Translating gives CASSLGGESDTQYF. V is TRBV7-2 and J is TRBJ2-3; D assignment may be TRBD1 or TRBD2 (5 bases each). The CDR3 consists of 14 residues. Trimming left V 1 base short and J 6 bases short, with 11 bases between. Germline V gene sequence: CDR1 SGHTA, CDR2 FQGNSA.

The V call is TRBV19, the J call TRBJ2-1, with 7 bases that match TRBD2. Germline V gene data show CDR1 as LNHDA and CDR2 as SQIVND (reference sequence). V was clipped by 2 bases and J by 3 bases; unmatched bases: 4. The CDR3 is 15 amino acids. This CDR3 reads CASSIWRGFYNEQFF. The CDR3, as DNA: TGTGCCAGTAGTATATGGCGGGGGTTCTACAATGAGCAGTTCTTC.

This chain links TRBV6-1 with TRBJ2-7, with 8 bases that match TRBD1. The CDR3 runs to 14 residues. The V and J ends lost 4 bases and 6 bases, in that order; junction bases with no gene match: 8. Germline CDR1 MNHNS, CDR2 SASEGT. The CDR3 sequence is CASSGAGGLLEQYF. In DNA form, the CDR3 reads TGTGCCAGCAGTGGGGCAGGGGGCCTTCTCGAGCAGTACTTC.

V gene TRBV15 combines with J gene TRBJ1-1; possibly TRBD1 for D (6 bases). V was cut by 0 bases and J by 4 bases, with 9 bases left in between. There are 14 residues in the CDR3. CDR1 LNHNV and CDR2 YYDKDF come from the germline V gene (reference sequence). CDR3 bases: TGTGCCACCAGCAGAGACAGGGGTGGCACTGAAGCTTTCTTT. Residues: CATSRDRGGTEAFF.

Ten or more counts support this clonotype. The V call is TRBV12-3 or TRBV12-4, the J call TRBJ2-4, with TRBD1 matching 7 bases. Unmatched junction bases numbered 8, after V lost 6 bases and J lost 6 bases. The CDR3 is 14 amino acids. For the CDR3, the DNA is TGTGCCAGCAGCCTGGGACAGCAAAGAAACATTCAGTACTTC. Translation gives CASSLGQQRNIQYF.

This clonotype appeared a single time. A much larger clone lies one base from this, so it may be a read error. The V gene is TRBV6-5, the J gene TRBJ1-3, with unresolved D. Trimming left V 0 bases short and J 0 bases short, with 12 bases between. This CDR3 is 17 amino acids long. From germline, CDR1 is MNHEY and CDR2 SVGAGI. The CDR3 DNA follows: TGTGCCAGCAGTTACTCGGTGAGCCGAGGCTCTGGAAACACCATATATTTT. It translates to CASSYSVSRGSGNTIYF.

This clonotype was seen only a few times. The chain joins TRBV7-9 to TRBJ1-5, with unresolved D. The V end was cut by 1 base, the J end by 5 bases, with 27 bases between. Germline values: CDR1 SEHNR, CDR2 FQNEAQ (reference sequence). The CDR3 contains 20 residues. The CDR3 sequence: CASSLGMWTQLKRLDQPQHF. The CDR3 nucleotides read TGTGCCAGCAGCTTAGGAATGTGGACCCAACTCAAAAGACTCGATCAGCCCCAGCATTTT.

The rearrangement joins TRBV9 to TRBJ2-5; D is undetermined. V was clipped by 0 bases and J by 5 bases, with 8 bases between them. The CDR3 has 13 amino acids. From germline, CDR1 is SGDLS and CDR2 YYNGEE. CDR3 sequence: CASSVAVRETQYF. For the CDR3, the DNA is TGTGCCAGCAGCGTAGCAGTACGGGAGACCCAGTACTTC.

This clonotype was counted between two and nine times. The gene calls are TRBV5-1 and TRBJ1-4; maybe TRBD1 (5 bases). The V and J ends lost 0 bases and 5 bases respectively, with 11 bases between them. This CDR3 comprises 15 residues. Germline V gives CDR1 SGHRS, CDR2 YFSETQ. This CDR3 reads CASSLDGRGNEKLFF. CDR3 coding DNA: TGCGCCAGCAGCTTGGATGGTAGGGGAAATGAAAAACTGTTTTTT.

This clonotype came up many times. The gene calls are TRBV20-1 and TRBJ1-4; D not resolved. Per germline, CDR1 DFQATT and CDR2 SNEGSKA (reference sequence). The CDR3 length is 13 residues. V shed 5 bases and J shed 3 bases, with 10 bases lying between them. The CDR3 region has the DNA TGCAGTGCTCGGGAGGCGGCTAATGAAAAACTGTTTTTT. Its translation: CSAREAANEKLFF.